Below, 11 T cell receptor beta chains from the same sample are listed, as sequenced in a study of blood T cell repertoires in COVID-19. Produced via immunoSEQ multiplex PCR; TCRdb's table is partial and in-frame only. The table includes 150,000 or so clones, 65% to 85% detected once. Sample: PBMCs or T cells enriched from blood (not recorded which). The origin of the receptors is a woman aged 45-59 years in a cohort exposed to, infected with or recovered from COVID-19 (not recorded which).

This sequence joins TRBV30 and TRBJ1-6; 11 bases map to TRBD1. The V segment lost 2 bases and the J segment 10 bases; nucleotides outside the gene matches: 4. The germline gives CDR1 GTSNPN, CDR2 SVGIG (reference sequence). The CDR3 runs 14 residues. CDR3 amino acids: CAWSRTGGESPLHF. The CDR3 DNA reads as TGTGCCTGGAGTCGGACAGGGGGCGAATCACCCCTCCACTTT.

V usage is TRBV28 and J usage is TRBJ2-3, with TRBD1 matching over 7 bases. CDR1 is MDHEN and CDR2 is SYDVKM in the germline V gene. The CDR3 is 15 amino acids. Trimming cost V 2 bases and J 1 base; bases outside gene matches: 3. CDR3 loop: CASSLKRGRTDTQYF. The CDR3 DNA reads as TGTGCCAGCAGTTTAAAGAGGGGGCGCACAGATACGCAGTATTTT.

This chain joins TRBV11-3 and TRBJ1-1; 9 bases align to TRBD1. The CDR3 runs 17 residues. The germline CDR1 and CDR2 sequences are SGHNT and YENEEA. The V segment lost 0 bases and the J segment 4 bases; nucleotides outside the gene matches: 9. CDR3 DNA: TGTGCCAGCAGCTTAGATCCCCGGGACAGGGTTCGCACTGAAGCTTTCTTT. Its translation is CASSLDPRDRVRTEAFF.

The chain uses TRBV19 and TRBJ2-7, with D maybe TRBD1 (6 bases). CDR1 and CDR2 from the germline V gene are LNHDA and SQIVND (reference sequence). Trimming removed 6 bases from V and 3 bases from J, with 15 bases in between. This CDR3 is built from 14 residues. This CDR3 is CASSRRDNNYEQYF. The CDR3 DNA sequence: TGTGCCAGTAGCCGACGGGACAACAACTACGAGCAGTACTTC.

This clone was picked up one time. DNA for the CDR3: TGTGCCAGCAAATCCGGGACTGCGGTCACAGGCTACACCTTC. Translation gives CASKSGTAVTGYTF. The J gene is TRBJ1-2, the V gene TRBV28, with D tentatively TRBD1 (5 bases). The CDR3 totals 14 residues. CDR1 MDHEN and CDR2 SYDVKM come from the germline V gene. V shed 7 bases and J shed 8 bases, with 20 bases lying between them.

The chain has TRBV19 and TRBJ2-7; 12 nucleotides align to TRBD2. This CDR3 spans 15 amino acids. CDR1 and CDR2 (germline): LNHDA, SQIVND (reference sequence). The V and J ends lost 3 bases and 5 bases, in that order; junction bases with no gene match: 5. The CDR3: CASSIYPSGRDEQYF. In DNA form, the CDR3 reads TGTGCCAGTAGTATTTACCCTAGCGGGAGGGACGAGCAGTACTTC. Full variable domain (remainder filled in from reference TRBV19 and TRBJ2-7): DGGITQSPKYLFRKEGQNVTLSCEQNLNHDAMYWYRQDPGQGLRLIYYSQIVNDFQKGDIAEGYSVSREKKESFPLTVTSAQKNPTAFYLCASSIYPSGRDEQYFGPGTRLTVT.

The chain has TRBV5-6 and TRBJ1-2, with 9 bases identical to TRBD1. Germline CDR1 and CDR2: SGHDT and YYEEEE. V lost 4 bases to trimming and J lost 4 bases; unmatched junction nucleotides: 8. CDR3 length: 15 amino acids. CDR3 DNA: TGTGCCAGCAGCCCTGACAGGGGGGAGACCTATGGCTACACCTTC. Its translation is CASSPDRGETYGYTF.

The chain combines TRBV4-1 with TRBJ2-5; no firm D call. Germline values: CDR1 MGHRA, CDR2 YSYEKL. This CDR3 comprises 17 residues. Trimming shortened V by 4 bases and J by 3 bases, and 21 bases separated the two germline ends. CDR3 in amino acids: CASSRSIQRGGKETQYF. As DNA, the CDR3 is TGCGCCAGCAGCCGCAGCATCCAACGTGGCGGTAAAGAGACCCAGTACTTC.

This clone was seen only a few times. V usage is TRBV19 and J usage is TRBJ1-5; D might be TRBD1 (6 bases). Trimming pared 4 bases from V and 2 bases from J, leaving 12 bases between. CDR1 is LNHDA and CDR2 is SQIVND in the germline V gene (reference sequence). This CDR3 region has 15 residues. The CDR3 DNA is TGTGCCAGTAGTACCAGACAGGAGGGCAATCAGCCCCAGCATTTT. It encodes CASSTRQEGNQPQHF.

The genes are TRBV10-2 and TRBJ2-2; D perhaps matches TRBD2 (6 bases). Per germline, CDR1 WSHSY and CDR2 SAAADI. The CDR3 length is 16 residues. V was clipped by 5 bases and J by 7 bases, with 20 bases between them. The CDR3 here is CASSPQPGVLSGELFF. CDR3 DNA sequence: TGCGCCAGCAGTCCGCAGCCGGGGGTCTTGAGCGGGGAGCTGTTTTTT.

The V call is TRBV7-2, the J call TRBJ1-1; tentative D call: TRBD1 (6 bases). Germline V lookup: CDR1 SGHTA, CDR2 FQGNSA. The CDR3 extends over 14 amino acids. V gave up 5 bases and J gave up 2 bases, with 12 bases separating them. CDR3 sequence: CASSPDRLNTEAFF. CDR3 coding DNA: TGTGCCAGCAGCCCGGACAGACTAAACACTGAAGCTTTCTTT.